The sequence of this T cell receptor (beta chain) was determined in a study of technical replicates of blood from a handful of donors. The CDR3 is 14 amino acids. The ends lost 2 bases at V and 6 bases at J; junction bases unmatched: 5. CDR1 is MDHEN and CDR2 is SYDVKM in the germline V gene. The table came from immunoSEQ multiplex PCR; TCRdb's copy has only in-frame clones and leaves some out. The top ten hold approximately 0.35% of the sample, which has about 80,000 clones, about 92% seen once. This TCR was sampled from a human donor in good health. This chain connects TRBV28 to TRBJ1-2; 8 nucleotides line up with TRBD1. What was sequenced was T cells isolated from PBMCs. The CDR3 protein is CASSLSRTGNGYTF. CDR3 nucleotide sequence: TGTGCCAGCAGTTTAAGCAGGACAGGGAATGGCTACACCTTC.